The source of this TCR beta chain is a study of shared clonotypes between healthy human individuals (dated by TCRdb to about 2020). Background for the entire study: Three men and two women, aged 18 to 49 years, made up the cohort. Per donor, three plates each were used for CD4 naive and CD4 memory, two for CD8 naive, and one for CD8 memory. To estimate repertoire size and how much clonotype sharing occurs between individuals, the study deeply sequenced the blood TCR repertoires of roughly 5 healthy adults. Libraries were prepared and TCR repertoires were sequenced by different laboratories using diverse techniques, in order to increase sequencing depth and limit assay-specific biases. Each donor's leukapheresis produced roughly between about 0.8 and 10 billion PBMCs.

The donors were healthy, HIV-negative adults who had no recently reported acute infections or vaccinations. Every donor was a Caucasian adult living in Nashville, Tennessee, USA. Magnetic negative selection was used to enrich CD4+ T cells, after which naive cells were positively selected on CD45RA and the negative fraction became the memory subset. Blood was collected by leukapheresis, and PBMCs were isolated by Ficoll-Histopaque density gradient centrifugation and then cryopreserved in liquid nitrogen vapor phase. Analytical flow cytometry was used to check the purity and quantity of every magnetically sorted T cell population. From each sorted fraction, genomic DNA was isolated and quantified by UV absorbance on a Nanodrop 2000c. In the germline V gene (reference sequence), CDR1 corresponds to MNHEY and CDR2 to SMNVEV. V lost 6 bases and J lost 4 bases; the stretch between them is 13 bases long. Taken from cysteine to phenylalanine, the CDR3 has 14 residues. Of all the DNA, just the CDR3 is kept, 42 bases in frame from base 1.

Remarks on this clone: Its binding antigen is unknown. No much larger clone is present one base from it, and per-base qualities are unavailable.

General study outcomes and caveats: Compared with non-shared clonotypes, clonotypes shared by all four sorted-subset donors had higher generation probabilities. Because the study included only a small number of donors, the genetic and exposure-history diversity represented was limited. When several donors were compared, the shared fraction of clonotypes was about 5.2% for naive CD4, approximately 3.5% for naive CD8, roughly 2.5% for memory CD4, and 0.35% to 0.4% for memory CD8. Sampling was limited to blood, and TCR repertoires in tissue likely differ from TCR repertoires in blood. Pairwise subsampling led to the expectation that sequencing depth would affect the degree of clonotype sharing among donors. Even with the large sequencing depth, rarefaction of the sorted-subset datasets indicated that sequencing was incomplete. Naive subsets generally had larger estimated clonotype richness than memory subsets.

Using the deep immunoSEQ assay, multiplex PCR amplified TCR CDR3 regions from genomic DNA. Extracted genomic DNA from each cell subset was spread evenly across all wells of several immunoSEQ 96-well plates, with each plate serving as a replicate. For sorted subsets, roughly 0.2 ug genomic DNA, equal to 30,000 to 35,000 T cell genomes, was loaded into each replicate PCR. Purified libraries were quantified with a Qubit 3.0 fluorometer, sized on a Bioanalyzer 2100, and re-quantified with the KAPA Library Quantification kit. Each immunoSEQ 96-well plate was sequenced on its own single-read 150-cycle Illumina NextSeq 550 flow cell. Under the source paper's analysis protocol: The immunoSEQ output contained only junctional sequences without quality scores, so filtering could not match that applied to full-length reads. To assign V/J genes and CDR3, sequences were annotated using PyIR, a Python wrapper for IgBLAST v1.9, with IMGT germline references. Any read was removed if the V/J assignment was weak (E-value above 1e-6), the CDR3 was missing, or the read contained stop codons, out-of-frame junctions, or ambiguous translated residues. V3J clonotypes were defined by identical inferred V gene, J gene, and CDR3 amino acid sequence. Percentage overlap between repertoires was computed as shared unique clonotypes divided by the size of the smaller repertoire. Three approaches were used to assess repertoire richness: RTK rarefaction, the Chao1 estimator, and Recon v2.1 estimates of unobserved clonotypes. OLGA was used to compute generation probabilities for all TCRbeta clonotypes that the gDNA method yielded from four donors. Here the immuneACCESS table is served through TCRdb, limited to in-frame sequences with V and J called. Missing clones are a known gap in these copies; in checked studies unresolved V genes cover under half, and the rest lacks a known reason. V and J calls and clone size are copied from that table; D and trimming were computed from the DNA. A total of 550,000 to 800,000 clones appear in this sample, roughly 70% of them only once. The top ten clones comprise more than 1.5% of the sample.

The TCR originated in a woman in her 30s in good health. The V gene is TRBV27 and the J gene is TRBJ1-5; the D gene is possibly TRBD1, with 6 bases matching. Sequencing used memory CD4+ T cells sorted from blood. In light of the paper, this sample's cell subset or site label describes: CD45RA-negative fraction. The CDR3 reads CASSPQQGNQPQHF. The DNA is TGTGCCAGCAGCCCCCAACAGGGTAATCAGCCCCAGCATTTT.